This T cell receptor beta chain was retrieved from a study of a mutant IDH1 vaccine in newly diagnosed glioma (dated by TCRdb to the early 2020s). Regarding the study in general: Eight vaccinations were administered to patients in weeks 1, 3, 5, 7, 11, 15, 19 and 23, corresponding to visits V03 through V10. For exploratory analyses, approximately 25 treated patients had longitudinal TCRB deep sequencing done wherever samples were available. Peripheral blood samples were drawn at six visits, namely V03 (baseline), V05, V07, V10, V12 and V13. Before enrollment, most patients had been given radiochemotherapy with temozolomide as standard therapy, while the rest had received either radiotherapy alone or temozolomide alone. Vaccination began 4-6 weeks after radiotherapy alone, or alongside temozolomide cycles in the chemotherapy-containing groups. Of the roughly 32 patients who were treated, approximately 60% were male and approximately 40% were female, and the mean age was roughly 40 years.

CDR1 and CDR2 (SNHLY, FYNNEI) derive from the germline V gene. V loses 6 bases, J loses 0 bases, and the germline ends lie 12 bases apart. Its CDR3 holds 15 amino acids, cysteine through phenylalanine. Here the CDR3 DNA is all that survives: 45 bases in frame from base 1. This clone was seen more than once but under ten times. Its specific antigen is unknown. Base quality data are lacking; no much larger clone is found one base away. Library prep was done by the immunoSEQ multiplex PCR assay. Rearranged TCR beta chain sequences were amplified with the hsTCRB Kit following the manufacturer's protocol. Sequencing of TCRB libraries was carried out on an Illumina MiSeq. The authors' pipeline ran thus. The kit vendor's proprietary platform handled demultiplexing, trimming and gene mapping. TCRdb provides this immuneACCESS table in a form limited to in-frame rearrangements. Some clones are lacking; in checked studies, under half of them reflect an unresolved V gene, and why the rest are absent is not known. That table supplies the V and J calls and clone size; D and trimming were determined from the DNA. The sample table lists about 40,000 clones, about 89% of them with a count of one. The top ten constitute about 2.6% of the sample.

Taken with the paper, the label for time point translates to: week 5, during vaccination. Each vaccine dose was 300 ug of a 20-mer mutant IDH1 peptide in Montanide, given subcutaneously with topical imiquimod. All donors had newly diagnosed IDH1-mutant astrocytomas of WHO grade 3 or 4 that showed loss of nuclear ATRX. The samples were drawn from NOA16, a multicentre, single-arm, open-label phase I trial in Germany that tested a mutant IDH1 peptide vaccine in humans for the first time. Genomic DNA for TCRB sequencing was extracted from EDTA blood using the DNeasy Blood and Tissue Kit. Study-level results and caveats: According to the authors, sample limitations meant that analyses of patient blood samples could not be reproduced. No apparent relationship was observed between pseudoprogression and alterations in the top peripheral T cell clonotypes detected by TCRB sequencing. Availability determined which PBMC samples were chosen for TCRB deep sequencing. Immune responses induced by the vaccine were seen in roughly 95% of patients across multiple MHC alleles.

The source of this sequence is a man in his fifties with glioma. This sequence uses TRBV2 and TRBJ1-3; possibly the D gene is TRBD1, per 5 matching bases. The starting material was PBMCs, obtained from a glioma patient whose treatment included an IDH1 peptide vaccine. The DNA sequence is TGTGCCAGCAGCAGGGACGGAAACTCTGGAAACACCATATATTTT. Translated, this is CASSRDGNSGNTIYF.